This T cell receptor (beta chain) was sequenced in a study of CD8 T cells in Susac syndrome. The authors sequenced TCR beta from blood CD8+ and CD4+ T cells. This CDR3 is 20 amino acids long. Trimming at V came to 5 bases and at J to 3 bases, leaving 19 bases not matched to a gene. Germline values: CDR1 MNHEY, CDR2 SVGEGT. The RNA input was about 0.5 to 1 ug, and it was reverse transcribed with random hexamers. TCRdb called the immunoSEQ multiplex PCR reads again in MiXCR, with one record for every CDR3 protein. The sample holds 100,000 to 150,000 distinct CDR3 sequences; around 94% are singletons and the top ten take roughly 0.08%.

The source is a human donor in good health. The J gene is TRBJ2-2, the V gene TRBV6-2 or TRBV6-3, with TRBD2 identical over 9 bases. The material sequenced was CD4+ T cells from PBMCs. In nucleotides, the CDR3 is TGTGCCAGCAGTCGCCGTATGACAGGGTCACTAGCGGGCCACACCGGGGAGCTGTTTTTT. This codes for CASSRRMTGSLAGHTGELFF.